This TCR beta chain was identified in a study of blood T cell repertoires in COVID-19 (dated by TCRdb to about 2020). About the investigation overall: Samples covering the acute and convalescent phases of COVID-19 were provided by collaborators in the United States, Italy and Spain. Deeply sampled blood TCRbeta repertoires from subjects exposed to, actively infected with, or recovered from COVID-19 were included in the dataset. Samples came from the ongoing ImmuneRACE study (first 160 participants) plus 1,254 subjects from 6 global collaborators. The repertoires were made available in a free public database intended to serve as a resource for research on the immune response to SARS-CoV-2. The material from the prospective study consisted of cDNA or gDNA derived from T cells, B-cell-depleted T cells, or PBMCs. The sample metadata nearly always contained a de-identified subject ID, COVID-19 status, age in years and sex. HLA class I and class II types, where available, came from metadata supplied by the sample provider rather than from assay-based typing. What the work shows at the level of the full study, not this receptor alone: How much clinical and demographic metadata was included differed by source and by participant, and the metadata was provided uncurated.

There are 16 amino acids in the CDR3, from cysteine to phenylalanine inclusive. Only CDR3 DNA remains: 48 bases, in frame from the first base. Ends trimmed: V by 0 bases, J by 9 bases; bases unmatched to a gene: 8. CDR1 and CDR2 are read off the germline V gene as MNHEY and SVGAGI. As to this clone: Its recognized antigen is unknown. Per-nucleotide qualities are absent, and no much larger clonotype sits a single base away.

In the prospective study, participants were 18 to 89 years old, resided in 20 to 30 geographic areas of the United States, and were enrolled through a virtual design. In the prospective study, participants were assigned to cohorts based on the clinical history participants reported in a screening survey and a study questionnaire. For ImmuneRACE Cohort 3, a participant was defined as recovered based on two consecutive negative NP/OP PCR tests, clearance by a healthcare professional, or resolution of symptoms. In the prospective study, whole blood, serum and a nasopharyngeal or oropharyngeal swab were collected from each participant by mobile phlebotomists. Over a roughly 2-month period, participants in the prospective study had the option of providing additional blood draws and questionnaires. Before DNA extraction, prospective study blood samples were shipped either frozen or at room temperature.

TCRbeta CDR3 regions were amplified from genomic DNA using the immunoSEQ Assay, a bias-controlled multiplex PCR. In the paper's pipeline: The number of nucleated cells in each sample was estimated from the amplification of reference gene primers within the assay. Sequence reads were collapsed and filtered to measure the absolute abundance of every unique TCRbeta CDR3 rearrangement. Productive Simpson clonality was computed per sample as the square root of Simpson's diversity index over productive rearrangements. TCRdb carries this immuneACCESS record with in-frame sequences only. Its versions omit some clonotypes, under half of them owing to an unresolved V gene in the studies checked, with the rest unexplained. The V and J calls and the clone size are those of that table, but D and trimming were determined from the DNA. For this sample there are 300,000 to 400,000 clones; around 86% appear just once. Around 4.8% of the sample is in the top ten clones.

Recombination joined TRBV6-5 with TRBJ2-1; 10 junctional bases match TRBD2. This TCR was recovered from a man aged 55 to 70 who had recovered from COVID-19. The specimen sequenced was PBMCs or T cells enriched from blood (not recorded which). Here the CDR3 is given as CASSYSQLAGAIEQFF. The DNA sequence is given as TGTGCCAGCAGTTACTCGCAGCTAGCGGGGGCGATTGAGCAGTTCTTC.